This TCR beta chain was sequenced during a study of beta chain features in type 1 diabetes. Remarks on this clone: What it recognizes is unknown.

Central memory, naive, regulatory and stem cell-like memory CD4+ cells were sorted by CD45RO/CCR7/CD25/CD127/CD95/CD27. Study results and limitations: The cDNA sequencing approach could over-represent high-TCR-expressing cells. More deletions and fewer insertions at VDJ junctions were found in patients with type 1 diabetes. There was a moderate but significant shortening of TCRB CDR3s in all four CD4+ subsets of Type 1 diabetes patients.

All of the isolated RNA was reverse transcribed, so expressed TCRB transcripts were sequenced. Data came from immunoSEQ multiplex PCR; TCRdb stores just in-frame clones and leaves some out. The data hold under 850,000 clones, with about an eighth observed a single time. The V gene lost 4 bases and the J gene lost 2 bases, with 1 base spanning the gap. The CDR3 is made up of 11 amino acids. CDR1 is LGHNT and CDR2 is FRNRAP in the germline V gene. J is TRBJ2-3 and V is TRBV12-5; D is ambiguous. The source is a man aged 18 to 29 with type 1 diabetes. Material for sequencing was naive CD4+ T cells from blood. The CDR3 loop is CASGYTDTQYF. The CDR3 DNA follows: TGTGCTAGTGGTTACACAGATACGCAGTATTTT.